This entry lists 27 T cell receptor beta chains sequenced from one sample in a study of shared clonotypes between healthy human individuals. Profiled with immunoSEQ multiplex PCR; TCRdb holds only in-frame clones, not every one. The top ten hold around 1.6% of the sample, which has hundreds of thousands of clones, about 74% seen once. Sequenced sample: memory CD4+ T cells sorted from blood. The sample's subset: CD45RA-negative fraction. These receptor sequences come from a woman between 25 and 40 years old in good health.

The rearrangement joins TRBV2 to TRBJ1-1, with D perhaps TRBD1 (5 bases). Trimming shortened V by 1 base and J by 1 base, and 10 bases separated the two germline ends. The CDR3 contains 15 residues. CDR1 and CDR2 from the germline V gene are SNHLY and FYNNEI. The CDR3 DNA follows: TGTGCCAGCAGTGAAGGGGAGACAGAGAACACTGAAGCTTTCTTT. Translation: CASSEGETENTEAFF.

The count of this clone is one. This chain uses TRBV4-1 with TRBJ2-7; D remains unclear. The CDR3 contains 14 residues. The germline V gene has CDR1 MGHRA and CDR2 YSYEKL. The V and J ends lost 1 base and 4 bases respectively, with 11 bases between them. For the CDR3, the DNA is TGCGCCAGCAGCCAAGTTTTAATCTCTTACGAGCAGTACTTC. This gives the protein CASSQVLISYEQYF.

This clone occurred a few times. The J gene is TRBJ1-2, the V gene TRBV19, with a possible D match to TRBD1 (5 bases). Trimming shortened V by 5 bases and J by 4 bases, and 17 bases separated the two germline ends. The CDR3 sequence is 15 residues long. Per germline, CDR1 LNHDA and CDR2 SQIVND (reference sequence). The CDR3 sequence: CASSRQGPFSYGYTF. DNA for the CDR3: TGTGCCAGTAGTCGTCAGGGACCCTTTAGCTATGGCTACACCTTC.

In regard to this clone: One end of the junction is discordant with germline, which a read error may explain. J is TRBJ2-7 and V is TRBV19, with D hard to call. The CDR3 loop spans 13 amino acids. Germline V gene sequence: CDR1 LNHDA, CDR2 SQIVND (reference sequence). CDR3 region: CASSIAVSYEQYF. In DNA form, the CDR3 reads TGTGCCAGTAGTATAGCGGTCTCCTACGAGCAGTACTTT.

The V call is TRBV7-2, the J call TRBJ1-3, with D perhaps TRBD1 (6 bases). V shed 3 bases and J shed 1 base, with 13 bases lying between them. Germline V gives CDR1 SGHTA, CDR2 FQGNSA. This CDR3 spans 16 amino acids. The CDR3, as DNA: TGTGCCAGCAGCTTCCCGAGGGGGTCTTCTGGAAACACCATATATTTT. Its protein product is CASSFPRGSSGNTIYF.

The gene calls are TRBV20-1 and TRBJ2-7, with 7 bases fitting TRBD1. The CDR3 runs to 11 residues. From germline, CDR1 is DFQATT and CDR2 SNEGSKA (reference sequence). CDR3 in amino acids: CSETGIHEQYF. As DNA, the CDR3 is TGCAGCGAGACAGGGATCCACGAGCAGTACTTC.

The rearrangement uses TRBV29-1 and TRBJ1-5, with TRBD1 matching 8 bases. The CDR3 has 13 residues. Germline lookup yields CDR1 SQVTM and CDR2 ANQGSEA. CDR3 DNA: TGCAGTGTCAGGACAGGGAAAAATCAGCCCCAGCATTTT. It yields the protein CSVRTGKNQPQHF.

The chain links TRBV5-1 to TRBJ1-3, with no clear D. Germline lookup yields CDR1 SGHRS and CDR2 YFSETQ. V gave up 4 bases and J gave up 3 bases, with 11 bases separating them. The length of the CDR3 is 14 residues. CDR3 coding DNA: TGCGCCAGCAGCGATGGGTCGGGTGGAAACACCATATATTTT. This sequence encodes CASSDGSGGNTIYF.

The genes are TRBV28 and TRBJ2-3, with no clear D. This CDR3 comprises 15 residues. Germline loops: CDR1 MDHEN, CDR2 SYDVKM. V lost 7 bases to trimming and J lost 2 bases, with 16 bases between them. The CDR3 loop is CASKRFRSLTDTQYF. The CDR3 DNA follows: TGTGCCAGCAAACGATTTAGATCACTCACAGATACGCAGTATTTT. The full variable domain, in which reference TRBV28 and TRBJ2-3 provide the parts outside the CDR3, is DVKVTQSSRYLVKRTGEKVFLECVQDMDHENMFWYRQDPGLGLRLIYFSYDVKMKEKGDIPEGYSVSREKKERFSLILESASTNQTSMYLCASKRFRSLTDTQYFGPGTRLTVL.

The chain uses TRBV5-1 and TRBJ2-5, with 14 positions matching TRBD2. Per the germline V gene, CDR1 is SGHRS and CDR2 is YFSETQ. The junction had 8 bases not matched to a gene; V was cut back by 0 bases and J by 4 bases. The CDR3 is 18 residues long. In DNA form, the CDR3 reads TGCGCCAGCAGCTTGGGGACTAGCGGGAGGCACCGGAGAGAGACCCAGTACTTC. Its translation: CASSLGTSGRHRRETQYF.

The chain links TRBV19 to TRBJ1-5, with 10 bases that match TRBD1. The V segment lost 6 bases and the J segment 2 bases; nucleotides outside the gene matches: 7. The CDR3 sequence is 16 residues long. The germline V gene has CDR1 LNHDA and CDR2 SQIVND (reference sequence). The CDR3 loop reads CASRAPGTGGNQPQHF. The CDR3 DNA reads as TGTGCCAGTAGGGCCCCCGGGACAGGGGGCAATCAGCCCCAGCATTTT. Looking up the rest from reference TRBV19 and TRBJ1-5 gives the full variable domain: DGGITQSPKYLFRKEGQNVTLSCEQNLNHDAMYWYRQDPGQGLRLIYYSQIVNDFQKGDIAEGYSVSREKKESFPLTVTSAQKNPTAFYLCASRAPGTGGNQPQHFGDGTRLSIL.

This clone showed up just a few times. V usage is TRBV19 and J usage is TRBJ2-3; D is possibly TRBD2 (6 bases). Looked up from germline, CDR1 is LNHDA and CDR2 is SQIVND (reference sequence). The germline V and J ends were trimmed by 11 bases and 0 bases, with 12 bases remaining between them. The CDR3 runs 13 residues. The CDR3 is CAVKSGSTDTQYF. The CDR3 nucleotides read TGTGCCGTGAAGAGCGGGAGCACAGATACGCAGTATTTT.

The V gene is TRBV5-7, the J gene TRBJ2-3, with 14 bases aligning to TRBD2. TRBV5-7 is treated as an ORF (open reading frame) with a function not yet certain. The CDR3 is 15 amino acids. The junction had 8 bases not matched to a gene; V was cut back by 10 bases and J by 4 bases. The CDR3 DNA sequence: TGTGCCGGACCCATGACTAGCGGGAGGGCAGATACGCAGTATTTT. The encoded protein is CAGPMTSGRADTQYF.

This clone appeared a few times. J is TRBJ1-5 and V is TRBV18; D may be TRBD1 (5 bases). CDR1 is KGHSH and CDR2 is LQKENI in the germline V gene. V was clipped by 2 bases and J by 6 bases, with 11 bases between them. The CDR3 runs to 14 residues. DNA of the CDR3: TGTGCCAGCTCACCAGACAGCGGATCTCAGCCCCAGCATTTT. It codes for CASSPDSGSQPQHF. Filled out from reference TRBV18 and TRBJ1-5, the complete variable domain reads NAGVMQNPRHLVRRRGQEARLRCSPMKGHSHVYWYRQLPEEGLKFMVYLQKENIIDESGMPKERFSAEFPKEGPSILRIQQVVRGDSAAYFCASSPDSGSQPQHFGDGTRLSIL.

The chain uses TRBV19 and TRBJ1-1; the D gene is possibly TRBD1 (6 bases). This CDR3 has 15 amino acids. V gave up 5 bases and J gave up 0 bases, with 13 bases separating them. Germline assignment: CDR1 LNHDA and CDR2 SQIVND (reference sequence). This CDR3 reads CASSSPGHLNTEAFF. The DNA of the CDR3 is TGTGCCAGTAGTTCTCCGGGACACCTGAACACTGAAGCTTTCTTT.

The chain is built from TRBV4-1 and TRBJ2-1; no reliable D call. Germline CDR1 reads MGHRA; CDR2 reads YSYEKL. There are 16 residues in the CDR3. The V and J ends lost 3 bases and 7 bases respectively, with 19 bases between them. DNA of the CDR3: TGCGCCAGCAGCCAGTACGCCATGGGATCTGGGAATGAGCAGTTCTTC. Protein: CASSQYAMGSGNEQFF.

Only a few counts were recorded for this clone. In the same sample, other DNA sequences code for this CDR3. V usage is TRBV7-9 and J usage is TRBJ1-5, with a possible D match to TRBD1 (5 bases). CDR3 length: 14 residues. V lost 3 bases and J 2 bases, leaving 8 bases between the germline ends. The germline CDR1 and CDR2 sequences are SEHNR and FQNEAQ (reference sequence). CDR3 protein: CASSFTGGNQPQHF. CDR3 coding DNA: TGTGCCAGCAGCTTCACGGGGGGCAATCAGCCCCAGCATTTT.

The V gene is TRBV6-1, the J gene TRBJ1-1; 7 bases agree with TRBD1. Trimming removed 4 bases from V and 1 base from J; junction bases left unmatched: 6. CDR1 and CDR2 from the germline V gene are MNHNS and SASEGT. The CDR3 is 15 amino acids. The CDR3 reads CASSAQGTANTEAFF. The CDR3, as DNA: TGTGCCAGCAGTGCACAAGGGACAGCGAACACTGAAGCTTTCTTT.

This clone showed up just a few times. This same CDR3 is encoded by further DNA sequences in the sample. The chain employs TRBV9 and TRBJ1-5; 8 nucleotides agree with TRBD1. The germline V gene has CDR1 SGDLS and CDR2 YYNGEE. V was pared by 3 bases and J by 2 bases, with 4 bases of the junction left unmatched. This CDR3 region has 15 residues. CDR3 sequence (DNA): TGTGCCAGCAGCGCTGGACAGGGTGGCAATCAGCCCCAGCATTTT. It codes for CASSAGQGGNQPQHF.

This clone showed up just once. The chain couples TRBV5-1 to TRBJ1-2; D ambiguous. Germline V gives CDR1 SGHRS, CDR2 YFSETQ. The germline V and J ends were trimmed by 5 bases and 3 bases, with 5 bases remaining between them. This CDR3 spans 11 amino acids. The DNA for the CDR3 is TGCGCCAGCAGAGAGTACTATGGCTACACCTTC. Translated, it gives CASREYYGYTF.

This clone has more than one count but fewer than ten. Other DNA sequences in the same sample also yield this CDR3. J is TRBJ1-2 and V is TRBV29-1; 7 bases are a match to TRBD1. Germline-derived CDR1 and CDR2 are SQVTM and ANQGSEA. With V trimmed by 7 bases and J by 3 bases, 5 bases remained unmatched. The CDR3 sequence is 12 residues long. CDR3 bases: TGCAGCGGTTCAGGACAGGACTATGGCTACACCTTC. It specifies CSGSGQDYGYTF.

V usage is TRBV27 and J usage is TRBJ2-7; D is perhaps TRBD1 or TRBD2 (5 bases each). From germline, CDR1 is MNHEY and CDR2 SMNVEV (reference sequence). V lost 3 bases and J lost 3, with 21 bases in between. The CDR3 covers 17 residues. The CDR3 here is CASSLGTGTAQIYEQYF. DNA of the CDR3: TGTGCCAGCAGTTTGGGGACCGGGACGGCGCAAATCTACGAGCAGTACTTC.

V and J are TRBV29-1 and TRBJ1-1; a weak D match, TRBD1 (5 bases). Between the trimmed V and J ends, which lost 1 base and 4 bases, there was a span of 10 bases. The germline V gene encodes CDR1 SQVTM and CDR2 ANQGSEA. The CDR3 loop spans 13 amino acids. The CDR3 loop reads CSVEVGEGTEAFF. The CDR3 DNA reads TGCAGCGTTGAAGTGGGGGAAGGCACTGAAGCTTTCTTT.

The chain uses TRBV27 and TRBJ2-3; no firm D call. Trimming cost V 5 bases and J 1 base, with 10 bases left between them. Germline V gene sequence: CDR1 MNHEY, CDR2 SMNVEV (reference sequence). There are 14 residues in the CDR3. The CDR3 DNA sequence: TGTGCCAGCAGTCAGACGCTGGGCACAGATACGCAGTATTTT. Translation gives CASSQTLGTDTQYF.

The rearrangement links TRBV29-1 to TRBJ1-2, with 9 bases matching TRBD1. Trimming cost V 4 bases and J 9 bases; bases outside gene matches: 6. CDR3 length equals 12 residues. The germline V gene encodes CDR1 SQVTM and CDR2 ANQGSEA. The CDR3 here is CSVVSGQGSYTF. The CDR3 DNA follows: TGCAGCGTTGTATCGGGACAGGGTAGCTACACCTTC.

The chain couples TRBV28 to TRBJ1-1; unclear D gene. The CDR3 extends over 13 amino acids. Deletions cut 6 bases from V and 7 bases from J, with 15 bases between. Germline V gene data show CDR1 as MDHEN and CDR2 as SYDVKM. CDR3: CASSGFSWGEAFF. CDR3 coding DNA: TGTGCCAGCAGCGGCTTCTCCTGGGGTGAAGCTTTCTTT.

The chain is built from TRBV6-5 and TRBJ2-6; D uncertain. This CDR3 has 15 amino acids. V lost 5 bases, J lost 1 base, and 9 bases lay in between. Germline lookup yields CDR1 MNHEY and CDR2 SVGAGI. The DNA for the CDR3 is TGTGCCAGCAGTACGACGGCTTCTGGGGCCAACGTCCTGACTTTC. Translated: CASSTTASGANVLTF.